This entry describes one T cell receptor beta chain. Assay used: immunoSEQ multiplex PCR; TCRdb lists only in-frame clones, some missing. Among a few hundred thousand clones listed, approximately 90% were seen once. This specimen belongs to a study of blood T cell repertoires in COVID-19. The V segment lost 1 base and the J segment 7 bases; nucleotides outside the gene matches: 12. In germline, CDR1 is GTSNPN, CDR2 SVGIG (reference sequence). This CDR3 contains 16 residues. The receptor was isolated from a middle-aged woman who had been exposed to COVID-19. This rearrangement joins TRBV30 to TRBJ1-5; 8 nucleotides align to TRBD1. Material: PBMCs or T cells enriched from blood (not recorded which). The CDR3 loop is CAWSGSSPGGRQPQHF. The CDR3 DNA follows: TGTGCCTGGAGTGGGTCGTCCCCAGGGGGCCGGCAGCCCCAGCATTTT. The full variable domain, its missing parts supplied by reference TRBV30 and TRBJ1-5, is SQTIHQWPATLVQPVGSPLSLECTVEGTSNPNLYWYRQAAGRGLQLLFYSVGIGQISSEVPQNLSASRPQDRQFILSSKKLLLSDSGFYLCAWSGSSPGGRQPQHFGDGTRLSIL.